A single sample gave rise to the 10 T cell receptor beta chains below, sequenced in a study of PD-1 blockade in classical Hodgkin lymphoma (dated by TCRdb to between 2020 and 2021). Libraries came from the immunoSEQ multiplex PCR assay. The immuneACCESS repertoire file appears here via TCRdb, limited to in-frame rearrangements. These files lack a portion of the clones; in checked studies, under half of the deficit traces to unresolved V genes, and the cause of the others is not known. The table for this sample lists around 12,000 clones; about 75% of them were counted only once. The ten most abundant clones make up approximately 35% of the sample. This sample's time point label indicates: cycle 1 day 1 (C1D1), immediately before nivolumab initiation. Relapse after autologous stem cell transplantation had occurred in all trial patients, and cohorts A, B and C were distinguished by prior brentuximab vedotin exposure.

Sample: peripheral blood mononuclear cells (PBMCs), taken at baseline. The source is a human donor with classical Hodgkin lymphoma.

This sequence joins TRBV7-9 and TRBJ1-4, with no clear D. The V and J ends lost 3 bases and 4 bases respectively, with 9 bases between them. The germline CDR1 and CDR2 sequences are SEHNR and FQNEAQ (reference sequence). This CDR3 contains 14 residues. The CDR3 spells CASSFGGFNEKLFF. The CDR3, as DNA: TGTGCCAGCAGCTTCGGAGGGTTTAATGAAAAACTGTTTTTT. The full variable domain, its missing parts supplied by reference TRBV7-9 and TRBJ1-4, is DTGVSQNPRHKITKRGQNVTFRCDPISEHNRLYWYRQTLGQGPEFLTYFQNEAQLEKSRLLSDRFSAERPKGSFSTLEIQRTEQGDSAMYLCASSFGGFNEKLFFGSGTQLSVL.

The chain combines TRBV7-2 with TRBJ2-3; 9 nucleotides line up with TRBD2. CDR1 is SGHTA, CDR2 FQGNSA, per germline. The CDR3 length is 17 residues. Trimming took 1 base from V and 3 from J; bases not matched to a gene: 8. CDR3 region: CASSLGGGAKVTDTQYF. CDR3 bases: TGTGCCAGCAGCTTAGGCGGGGGGGCGAAAGTTACAGATACGCAGTATTTT.

J is TRBJ2-2 and V is TRBV7-6; D gene ambiguous. The germline gives CDR1 SGHVS, CDR2 FNYEAQ. V lost 3 bases and J 3 bases, leaving 14 bases between the germline ends. The CDR3 is 16 residues long. CDR3 protein: CASSFERPGDTGELFF. The CDR3, as DNA: TGTGCCAGCAGCTTCGAGAGGCCTGGAGACACCGGGGAGCTGTTTTTT.

The chain combines TRBV6-4 with TRBJ1-3, with a tentative D call TRBD1 (5 bases). Germline V lookup: CDR1 MRHNA, CDR2 SNTAGT. The CDR3 has 20 amino acids. Trimming cost V 6 bases and J 0 bases, with 27 bases left between them. The CDR3 protein is CASSSEVTVVYGGSGNTIYF. DNA for the CDR3: TGTGCCAGCAGCTCTGAGGTGACAGTGGTGTATGGGGGCTCTGGAAACACCATATATTTT.

This chain links TRBV2 with TRBJ1-4; perhaps TRBD1 as D (5 bases). V dropped 1 base and J dropped 3 bases, with 9 bases sitting between them. Germline V lookup: CDR1 SNHLY, CDR2 FYNNEI. The CDR3 has 15 amino acids. DNA for the CDR3: TGTGCCAGCAGTGAAGAGGGGCGCCCTAATGAAAAACTGTTTTTT. Translation gives CASSEEGRPNEKLFF.

This chain connects TRBV5-4 to TRBJ1-1; D is possibly TRBD1 (5 bases). V lost 3 bases, J lost 3 bases, and 12 bases lay in between. CDR1 and CDR2 from the germline V gene are SGHNT and YYREEE (reference sequence). CDR3 length equals 14 residues. This CDR3 is CASSYRGRDTEAFF. DNA for the CDR3: TGTGCCAGCAGCTATAGGGGCAGGGACACTGAAGCTTTCTTT.

The chain carries TRBV19 and TRBJ1-1, with 7 bases matching TRBD1. CDR1 and CDR2 from the germline V gene are LNHDA and SQIVND (reference sequence). V trimming: 8 bases; J trimming: 7 bases; junction bases outside the gene matches: 10. The CDR3 is 13 residues long. Here the CDR3 reads CASQPRGGVEAFF. The CDR3 coding sequence is TGTGCCAGTCAACCCAGAGGGGGCGTTGAAGCTTTCTTT.

The gene calls are TRBV5-5 and TRBJ2-2; D perhaps matches TRBD1 (5 bases). The V and J ends lost 0 bases and 4 bases respectively, with 10 bases between them. This CDR3 is 15 amino acids long. The germline gives CDR1 SGHKS, CDR2 YYEKEE (reference sequence). DNA for the CDR3: TGTGCCAGCAGCTTGGTAATGGGGCCCACCGGGGAGCTGTTTTTT. It codes for CASSLVMGPTGELFF. The entire variable domain, with the rest obtained from reference TRBV5-5 and TRBJ2-2, is as follows: DAGVTQSPTHLIKTRGQQVTLRCSPISGHKSVSWYQQVLGQGPQFIFQYYEKEERGRGNFPDRFSARQFPNYSSELNVNALLLGDSALYLCASSLVMGPTGELFFGEGSRLTVL.

The chain is built from TRBV18 and TRBJ2-1; 10 positions match TRBD1. Germline trimming cut 4 bases from V and 4 bases from J; bases unmatched to any gene: 7. This CDR3 comprises 16 residues. The germline CDR1 and CDR2 sequences are KGHSH and LQKENI. The CDR3 bases are TGTGCCAGCTCACTTACCGGGACAGGGGTTTACAATGAGCAGTTCTTC. Protein sequence: CASSLTGTGVYNEQFF. Supplemented by reference TRBV18 and TRBJ2-1, the full variable domain reads NAGVMQNPRHLVRRRGQEARLRCSPMKGHSHVYWYRQLPEEGLKFMVYLQKENIIDESGMPKERFSAEFPKEGPSILRIQQVVRGDSAAYFCASSLTGTGVYNEQFFGPGTRLTVL.

The chain uses TRBV7-9 and TRBJ1-4, with unresolved D. This CDR3 is 13 amino acids long. The V gene's germline CDR1 is SEHNR and CDR2 FQNEAQ (reference sequence). V dropped 1 base and J dropped 10 bases, with 10 bases sitting between them. The CDR3 sequence: CASSLDSMGKLFF. CDR3 DNA sequence: TGTGCCAGCAGCTTAGACAGCATGGGAAAACTGTTTTTT.